The 21 T cell receptor beta chains below come from one sample, sequenced in a study of OX40 agonist ivuxolimab in advanced cancers. Sequencing was performed with immunoSEQ multiplex PCR; in TCRdb, only in-frame clones are kept and a portion is missing. This sample has some 41,000 clones, with about 86% found just once. The starting material was CD4+ or CD8+ T cells sorted from blood, obtained in a trial of the OX40 agonist ivuxolimab. All receptors derive from an adult with an advanced solid tumor such as melanoma, head and neck, liver or kidney cancer.

V is TRBV19 and J is TRBJ1-4, with TRBD1 matching 9 bases. Trimming at V came to 6 bases and at J to 7 bases, leaving 3 bases not matched to a gene. CDR3 length: 13 amino acids. Germline lookup yields CDR1 LNHDA and CDR2 SQIVND (reference sequence). The CDR3 spells CASSTGQGEKLFF. The CDR3 DNA reads TGTGCCAGTAGCACGGGACAGGGTGAAAAACTGTTTTTT.

The rearrangement links TRBV5-1 to TRBJ2-4; D is possibly TRBD1 or TRBD2 (5 bases each). Germline CDR1 SGHRS, CDR2 YFSETQ. The CDR3 consists of 17 residues. Trimming stripped 0 bases from V and 0 bases from J, with 13 bases between. CDR3 sequence: CASSLAGTQLAKNIQYF. CDR3 nucleotide sequence: TGCGCCAGCAGCTTGGCCGGGACGCAGCTAGCCAAAAACATTCAGTACTTC.

V and J are TRBV9 and TRBJ2-5, with 8 bases identical to TRBD2. Trimming took 0 bases from V and 4 from J; bases not matched to a gene: 5. The germline gives CDR1 SGDLS, CDR2 YYNGEE. The CDR3 consists of 15 residues. The chain's CDR3 is CASSVAGGARETQYF. The CDR3 region has the DNA TGTGCCAGCAGCGTAGCGGGAGGGGCGCGAGAGACCCAGTACTTC.

This clone occurred a few times. This chain uses TRBV7-9 with TRBJ1-6; no firm D call. Trimming pared 4 bases from V and 7 bases from J, leaving 11 bases between. Germline values: CDR1 SEHNR, CDR2 FQNEAQ (reference sequence). There are 14 residues in the CDR3. The chain's CDR3 is CASSSSPRNSPLHF. As DNA, the CDR3 is TGTGCCAGCAGCTCCAGTCCGCGGAATTCACCCCTCCACTTT.

The CDR3 DNA is TGCGCCAGCAGTCAATTACTAGCGGGAGGGTCCTACGAGCAGTACTTC. This translates into CASSQLLAGGSYEQYF. This chain links TRBV23-1 with TRBJ2-7, with TRBD2 matching 13 bases. TRBV23-1 is flagged as an ORF with uncertain function. V lost 1 base to trimming and J lost 1 base; unmatched junction nucleotides: 1. The length of the CDR3 is 16 residues.

This clone was detected a few times. The chain links TRBV5-6 to TRBJ2-1; 7 nucleotides align to TRBD1. CDR3 length: 17 amino acids. Germline trimming cut 5 bases from V and 7 bases from J; bases unmatched to any gene: 18. CDR1 is SGHDT and CDR2 is YYEEEE in the germline V gene. For the CDR3, the DNA is TGTGCCAGCAGACAGTTACGCCGGCTACAGGGGCGGAATGAGCAGTTCTTC. Its protein product is CASRQLRRLQGRNEQFF.

This chain joins TRBV19 and TRBJ1-6; TRBD1 matches 9 bases. J was trimmed by 7 bases and V by 3 bases; bases with no gene match: 7. This CDR3 spans 16 amino acids. Germline CDR1 and CDR2: LNHDA and SQIVND (reference sequence). In DNA form, the CDR3 reads TGTGCCAGTAGTATTTCCCCCGGGACAGGGAATTCACCCCTCCACTTT. The encoded protein is CASSISPGTGNSPLHF.

The chain has TRBV6-1 and TRBJ1-1; TRBD1 might be the D (5 bases). Germline CDR1 and CDR2: MNHNS and SASEGT. V lost 4 bases and J lost 6, with 15 bases in between. This CDR3 is 14 amino acids long. The CDR3 nucleotides are TGTGCCAGCAGTGTCCGGGACGATGCGGCTGAAGCTTTCTTT. The encoded protein is CASSVRDDAAEAFF.

This chain links TRBV7-2 with TRBJ1-3; D ambiguous. Trimming removed 5 bases at V and 2 bases at J, with 10 bases between. CDR3 length: 14 residues. CDR1 and CDR2 (germline): SGHTA, FQGNSA. CDR3 amino acids: CASSPGVTGNTIYF. The CDR3 DNA reads TGTGCCAGCAGCCCCGGGGTCACTGGAAACACCATATATTTT.

The chain recombines TRBV30 with TRBJ1-6; the D is unclear. Germline CDR1 GTSNPN, CDR2 SVGIG (reference sequence). The germline V and J ends were trimmed by 0 bases and 0 bases, with 15 bases remaining between them. CDR3 length: 18 residues. The CDR3 loop reads CAWSVDSSGSSYNSPLHF. As DNA, the CDR3 is TGTGCCTGGAGTGTAGATTCTTCGGGGAGCTCCTATAATTCACCCCTCCACTTT.

In this sample, this clone turned up once. V usage is TRBV5-1 and J usage is TRBJ1-4, with D perhaps TRBD1 (5 bases). Germline V gives CDR1 SGHRS, CDR2 YFSETQ. The CDR3 consists of 16 residues. Trimming pared 0 bases from V and 4 bases from J, leaving 13 bases between. CDR3 nucleotide sequence: TGCGCCAGCAGCTTGGCCACGGGGCCCTTTAATGAAAAACTGTTTTTT. Protein: CASSLATGPFNEKLFF.

This rearrangement joins TRBV6-1 to TRBJ1-1; the D is unclear. CDR3 size: 12 residues. The germline V and J ends were trimmed by 10 bases and 4 bases, with 13 bases remaining between them. Germline V gives CDR1 MNHNS, CDR2 SASEGT. The CDR3 region is CATMRTGTEAFF. The CDR3 nucleotides are TGTGCCACCATGAGAACGGGCACTGAAGCTTTCTTT.

The chain is built from TRBV4-2 and TRBJ1-4, with D unclear. The CDR3 length is 16 residues. V was pared by 1 base and J by 0 bases, with 9 bases between. The germline gives CDR1 LGHNA, CDR2 YNFKEQ. The CDR3 region has the DNA TGTGCCAGCAGCCAAGTCCAGGTAGCAACTAATGAAAAACTGTTTTTT. Its translation is CASSQVQVATNEKLFF.

The rearrangement uses TRBV2 and TRBJ2-1; weak D call: TRBD1 (5 bases). The germline V gene has CDR1 SNHLY and CDR2 FYNNEI. Trimming cost V 7 bases and J 10 bases, with 14 bases left between them. The CDR3 runs to 12 residues. CDR3 nucleotide sequence: TGTGCCAGCACCCCGGACACGTACGAGCAGTTCTTC. This translates into CASTPDTYEQFF.

The chain has TRBV7-9 and TRBJ1-5, with D unresolved. V gave up 2 bases and J gave up 3 bases, with 2 bases separating them. The V gene's germline CDR1 is SEHNR and CDR2 FQNEAQ (reference sequence). The CDR3 runs 12 residues. The CDR3 DNA sequence: TGTGCCAGCAGCTTACCCAATCAGCCCCAGCATTTT. Translated, it gives CASSLPNQPQHF.

V usage is TRBV9 and J usage is TRBJ1-6; D gene ambiguous. The CDR3 is 15 amino acids. Germline CDR1 SGDLS, CDR2 YYNGEE. With 0 bases removed from V and 9 bases from J, the gap between germline ends came to 13 bases. CDR3 in amino acids: CASSVAAAGLSPLHF. The CDR3 nucleotides read TGTGCCAGCAGCGTAGCAGCGGCAGGACTTTCACCCCTCCACTTT.

This sequence joins TRBV6-6 and TRBJ2-3; 10 bases are a match to TRBD2. Germline V gives CDR1 MNHNY, CDR2 SVGAGI (reference sequence). The J segment lost 4 bases and the V segment lost 2 bases, leaving 6 bases of the junction unmatched. CDR3 length equals 16 residues. CDR3 region: CASSYPSGRAADTQYF. The CDR3 DNA reads as TGTGCCAGCAGTTACCCGAGCGGGAGGGCAGCAGATACGCAGTATTTT.

The rearrangement links TRBV28 to TRBJ1-3; D remains unclear. Germline V gene data show CDR1 as MDHEN and CDR2 as SYDVKM. The CDR3 runs to 14 residues. The V end lost 7 bases, the J end lost 2 bases, and 12 bases lay between the germline ends. The CDR3 bases are TGTGCCAGCATCCCGGAGACCCCTGGAAACACCATATATTTT. Protein: CASIPETPGNTIYF.

This clone was found once. The rearrangement joins TRBV11-2 to TRBJ1-4; TRBD1 matches at 8 bases. V lost 5 bases to trimming and J lost 7 bases; unmatched junction nucleotides: 6. This CDR3 has 14 residues. Germline V gene data show CDR1 as SGHAT and CDR2 as FQNNGV. CDR3 sequence: CASSKGQGPEKLFF. The CDR3 DNA reads as TGTGCCAGCAGCAAAGGACAGGGCCCTGAAAAACTGTTTTTT.

V usage is TRBV7-9 and J usage is TRBJ2-1; D is uncertain. V lost 1 base to trimming and J lost 8 bases, with 6 bases between them. Germline V CDR1 and CDR2: SEHNR, FQNEAQ (reference sequence). The CDR3 runs to 12 residues. The CDR3 bases are TGTGCCAGCAGCTTAGACGGGTATGAGCAGTTCTTC. Its protein is CASSLDGYEQFF.

This CDR3 is CASSPWRGGAYEQYF. The CDR3 coding sequence is TGTGCCAGCAGCCCCTGGCGGGGGGGCGCCTACGAGCAGTACTTC. The chain recombines TRBV6-6 with TRBJ2-7; 9 bases align to TRBD2. The CDR3 runs 15 residues. The germline gives CDR1 MNHNY, CDR2 SVGAGI (reference sequence). The V and J ends lost 6 bases and 2 bases, in that order; junction bases with no gene match: 8.